The 14 T cell receptor beta chains below were found in one sample sequenced in a study of CD8+ T cells in alopecia areata. Sequencing templates came from extracted RNA that was reverse transcribed into cDNA. TCRdb's copy holds only in-frame clones and misses some; the assay was immunoSEQ multiplex PCR. The table lists about 200,000 clones, 55% to 75% of them singletons. Treatment meaning: oral pan-JAK inhibitor, 5-10 mg twice daily. This sample comprised CD4+ T cells sorted from blood, obtained at week 24, from a patient treated with tofacitinib. The receptors come from a human donor with alopecia areata.

In this sample, this clone turned up a few times. This rearrangement joins TRBV7-2 to TRBJ2-5; 8 bases map to TRBD2. J lost 1 base, V lost 2 bases, and 0 bases had no gene match. CDR3 size: 14 residues. CDR1 SGHTA and CDR2 FQGNSA come from the germline V gene. CDR3 nucleotides: TGTGCCAGCAGCTTACGGGAGGGCCAAGAGACCCAGTACTTC. Translating it yields CASSLREGQETQYF.

In this sample, this clone turned up a few times. The junction differs from germline at one of its ends, possibly a read error. V and J are TRBV6-6 and TRBJ1-2; D is ambiguous. Per germline, CDR1 MNHNY and CDR2 SVGAGI (reference sequence). The CDR3 sequence is 8 residues long. CDR3 loop: CASSPTAF. The CDR3 nucleotides read TGTGCCAGCAGCCCAACGGCCTTC.

The V call is TRBV29-1, the J call TRBJ1-1, with D uncertain. Germline V gives CDR1 SQVTM, CDR2 ANQGSEA. CDR3 length: 10 amino acids. With 4 bases removed from V and 8 bases from J, the gap between germline ends came to 8 bases. CDR3 loop: CSVGQEEAFF. For the CDR3, the DNA is TGCAGCGTTGGGCAGGAAGAAGCTTTCTTT. The full variable domain, rest sourced from reference TRBV29-1 and TRBJ1-1, is SAVISQKPSRDICQRGTSLTIQCQVDSQVTMMFWYRQQPGQSLTLIATANQGSEATYESGFVIDKFPISRPNLTFSTLTVSNMSPEDSSIYLCSVGQEEAFFGQGTRLTVV.

This clone was recorded a few times. This rearrangement joins TRBV4-1 to TRBJ1-2; 8 bases map to TRBD1. There are 16 residues in the CDR3. Germline V gene lookup returns CDR1 MGHRA and CDR2 YSYEKL. Trimming took 1 base from V and 2 from J; bases not matched to a gene: 6. This CDR3 is CASSQGGQDGNYGYTF. CDR3 coding DNA: TGCGCCAGCAGCCAAGGGGGACAGGACGGGAACTATGGCTACACCTTC.

V is TRBV13 and J is TRBJ2-6; D gene uncertain. Trimming pared 5 bases from V and 0 bases from J, leaving 11 bases between. Germline CDR1 and CDR2: PRHDT and FYEKMQ (reference sequence). The CDR3 consists of 16 residues. The DNA for the CDR3 is TGTGCCAGCAGCCAAGGTCGACACTCTGGGGCCAACGTCCTGACTTTC. The encoded protein is CASSQGRHSGANVLTF.

This clone was observed a few times. The chain has TRBV4-1 and TRBJ2-7, with D perhaps matching TRBD1 (6 bases). Germline lookup yields CDR1 MGHRA and CDR2 YSYEKL. V was cut by 1 base and J by 0 bases, with 13 bases left in between. The CDR3 contains 16 residues. The CDR3 DNA reads as TGCGCCAGCAGCCAAGCGATGACAGGACACTCCTACGAGCAGTACTTC. It specifies CASSQAMTGHSYEQYF.

The J gene is TRBJ2-5, the V gene TRBV7-2, with 16 positions matching TRBD2. CDR3 size: 16 residues. Germline values: CDR1 SGHTA, CDR2 FQGNSA. V lost 5 bases, J lost 4 bases, and 4 bases stayed unmatched. The CDR3 bases are TGTGCCAGCAGCCAGGGACTAGCGGGGGGGCGAGAGACCCAGTACTTC. Translating gives CASSQGLAGGRETQYF.

CDR3 sequence (DNA): TGCGCCAGCGCCGTTGGGACACCCCACTACGAGCAGTACTTC. Its protein is CASAVGTPHYEQYF. The chain links TRBV5-1 to TRBJ2-7; weak D call: TRBD1 (6 bases). The V gene's germline CDR1 is SGHRS and CDR2 YFSETQ. Trimming cost V 7 bases and J 3 bases, with 17 bases left between them. This CDR3 comprises 14 residues.

This rearrangement joins TRBV10-2 to TRBJ2-3; D gene uncertain. The CDR3 is 13 residues long. V lost 0 bases and J 8 bases, leaving 9 bases between the germline ends. The germline CDR1 and CDR2 sequences are WSHSY and SAAADI. As DNA, the CDR3 is TGCGCCAGCAGTGAGTCTATGGTGGGTACGCAGTATTTT. It codes for CASSESMVGTQYF.

The chain joins TRBV4-1 to TRBJ1-5, with D hard to call. With 1 base removed from V and 3 bases from J, the gap between germline ends came to 10 bases. This CDR3 has 15 residues. Germline values: CDR1 MGHRA, CDR2 YSYEKL. CDR3 nucleotide sequence: TGCGCCAGCAGCCAAGGACGATTAAACAATCAGCCCCAGCATTTT. This sequence encodes CASSQGRLNNQPQHF.

V usage is TRBV7-2 and J usage is TRBJ2-3, with unresolved D. V was cut by 0 bases and J by 0 bases, with 7 bases left in between. CDR1 and CDR2 (germline): SGHTA, FQGNSA. The CDR3 loop spans 15 amino acids. CDR3: CASSLAATSTDTQYF. The CDR3 nucleotides read TGTGCCAGCAGCTTAGCAGCGACTAGCACAGATACGCAGTATTTT.

V and J are TRBV10-3 and TRBJ2-2; TRBD1 aligns across 8 bases. Germline V gene data show CDR1 as ENHRY and CDR2 as SYGVKD. The CDR3 loop spans 14 amino acids. Trimming at V came to 5 bases and at J to 5 bases, leaving 4 bases not matched to a gene. The CDR3 reads CAISIDRGTGELFF. The CDR3 coding sequence is TGTGCCATCAGTATAGACAGGGGTACCGGGGAGCTGTTTTTT.

Points on this clone: This CDR3 is also generated by other DNA sequences in the sample. The V gene is TRBV29-1, the J gene TRBJ1-1, with 8 bases identical to TRBD1. The CDR3 is made up of 12 amino acids. Germline assignment: CDR1 SQVTM and CDR2 ANQGSEA. J gave up 1 base and V 7 bases, and 2 bases lay outside the gene matches. CDR3 in DNA: TGCAGCGCCGGACAGGGGAACACTGAAGCTTTCTTT. It yields the protein CSAGQGNTEAFF.

This clone was seen only a few times. The gene calls are TRBV29-1 and TRBJ2-5; possible D gene TRBD2, 5 bases. Germline values: CDR1 SQVTM, CDR2 ANQGSEA. CDR3 length: 13 amino acids. With 6 bases removed from V and 1 base from J, the gap between germline ends came to 12 bases. The CDR3 sequence: CSVNSGIQETQYF. The CDR3 DNA follows: TGCAGCGTGAACTCCGGGATCCAAGAGACCCAGTACTTC.